This T cell receptor beta chain appears in the sequencing data of a study of CD8 T cells in ankylosing spondylitis. This clonotype came up many times. Its antigen is still unknown. Library preparation for TCR beta used quantitative 5'-RACE with molecular barcodes. TCRdb independently ran MiXCR on the 5' RACE reads; one entry per CDR3 protein. Altogether about 220,000 distinct CDR3 sequences are present, more than 5.5% being singletons, with the ten largest covering around 14%. The germline gives CDR1 SGHTA, CDR2 FQGNSA. The length of the CDR3 is 14 residues. V lost 0 bases to trimming and J lost 2 bases, with 8 bases between them. Whole-study findings and limits: Peripheral blood held disease-linked clones only at relatively low frequency, and these were CD8+. Prior literature has documented some motif variants in synovial fluid and blood from reactive arthritis. Ankylosing spondylitis blood appeared to be characterized by a TCR beta motif of 7 to 9 highly homologous variants. The clones that were linked to disease were reported to be significantly enriched in matched synovial fluid samples from ankylosing spondylitis patients.

The clonotype was recovered from a male donor with ankylosing spondylitis. Material for sequencing was blood, either unsorted or a sorted T cell fraction (not recorded which). The rearrangement uses TRBV7-2 and TRBJ2-7; D is possibly TRBD1 or TRBD2 (5 bases each). CDR3 in DNA: TGTGCCAGCAGCTTAGCATGGGGGACCTACGAGCAGTACTTC. Translation gives CASSLAWGTYEQYF.